The 22 T cell receptor beta chains listed next were all sequenced from one sample in a study of blood T cell repertoires in COVID-19. Sequenced by immunoSEQ multiplex PCR; TCRdb stores in-frame clones only, minus some. The table records roughly 250,000 clones, approximately 86% of them present only once. Source material: peripheral blood. These receptors were taken from a woman in her fifties or sixties with active or convalescent COVID-19.

The chain carries TRBV24-1 and TRBJ1-1; a weak D match, TRBD1 (5 bases). Trimming cost V 5 bases and J 3 bases, with 12 bases left between them. Germline V gene lookup returns CDR1 KGHDR and CDR2 SFDVKD. The CDR3 is 14 amino acids. This chain's CDR3 is CATSGRGWDTEAFF. The CDR3 coding sequence is TGTGCCACCAGTGGGAGGGGATGGGACACTGAAGCTTTCTTT.

This chain uses TRBV10-2 with TRBJ2-2; TRBD2 agrees at 9 bases. Trimming removed 5 bases from V and 4 bases from J; junction bases left unmatched: 23. Germline V lookup: CDR1 WSHSY, CDR2 SAAADI. CDR3 size: 21 residues. CDR3 region: CASSQRPLTSGTLGGTGELFF. DNA of the CDR3: TGCGCCAGCAGTCAGAGGCCCCTGACTAGCGGAACTTTAGGAGGCACCGGGGAGCTGTTTTTT.

The V gene is TRBV5-1, the J gene TRBJ2-2; 10 bases line up with TRBD2. V lost 0 bases to trimming and J lost 3 bases; unmatched junction nucleotides: 8. The CDR3 covers 18 residues. Germline CDR1 and CDR2: SGHRS and YFSETQ. CDR3 coding DNA: TGCGCCAGCAGCTTGGACAGCGGGAGGGCCGGATACACCGGGGAGCTGTTTTTT. Translation: CASSLDSGRAGYTGELFF.

This chain connects TRBV10-3 to TRBJ2-3; possible D gene TRBD2, 5 bases. Germline loops: CDR1 ENHRY, CDR2 SYGVKD. Trimming left V 6 bases short and J 5 bases short, with 12 bases between. The CDR3 runs 13 residues. The chain's CDR3 is CAIRGLAEDTQYF. CDR3 DNA sequence: TGTGCCATCAGAGGACTGGCGGAAGATACGCAGTATTTT.

Note on this clone: In the same sample, other DNA sequences code for this CDR3. This chain links TRBV5-1 with TRBJ2-5, with 8 bases identical to TRBD2. V gave up 0 bases and J gave up 2 bases; unmatched junction bases: 3. The CDR3 totals 15 residues. The V gene's germline CDR1 is SGHRS and CDR2 YFSETQ. The CDR3 DNA follows: TGCGCCAGCAGCTTGGGCGGGGGGACTCAAGAGACCCAGTACTTC. As protein: CASSLGGGTQETQYF.

The chain couples TRBV28 to TRBJ2-3; perhaps TRBD2 as D (5 bases). With 1 base removed from V and 10 bases from J, the gap between germline ends came to 12 bases. The V gene's germline CDR1 is MDHEN and CDR2 SYDVKM. This CDR3 is 13 amino acids long. This chain's CDR3 is CASSLSVGVAQYF. DNA for the CDR3: TGTGCCAGCAGTTTATCAGTCGGGGTAGCGCAGTATTTT.

This chain connects TRBV3-1 (or the pseudogene TRBV3-2) to TRBJ1-1, with D possibly matching TRBD1 (6 bases). Trimming pared 6 bases from V and 6 bases from J, leaving 8 bases between. The CDR3 has 11 amino acids. Germline loops: CDR1 LGHDT, CDR2 YNNKEL (reference sequence). The CDR3 loop is CASRGAAEAFF. In DNA form, the CDR3 reads TGTGCCAGCAGGGGGGCGGCTGAAGCTTTCTTT.

The chain has TRBV20-1 and TRBJ1-2; no clear D gene. Trimming removed 3 bases from V and 4 bases from J, with 9 bases in between. Germline CDR1 reads DFQATT; CDR2 reads SNEGSKA (reference sequence). CDR3 length: 12 residues. CDR3 loop: CSASGSLYGYTF. As DNA, the CDR3 is TGCAGTGCTAGTGGGAGTCTCTATGGCTACACCTTC.

The rearrangement uses TRBV5-1 and TRBJ1-2; maybe TRBD1 (5 bases). Trimming removed 0 bases at V and 8 bases at J, with 17 bases between. The germline CDR1 and CDR2 sequences are SGHRS and YFSETQ. The CDR3 runs 15 residues. In DNA, the CDR3 is TGCGCCAGCAGCTTGGAGGGCAGGGTATCAGAAGGCTACACCTTC. It specifies CASSLEGRVSEGYTF.

The chain recombines TRBV27 with TRBJ1-2; 8 positions agree with TRBD1. Per germline, CDR1 MNHEY and CDR2 SMNVEV (reference sequence). This CDR3 has 17 residues. Trimming at V came to 6 bases and at J to 4 bases, leaving 16 bases not matched to a gene. CDR3 loop: CASSRGPRGQGGYGYTF. CDR3 nucleotides: TGTGCCAGCAGCCGAGGCCCCCGCGGACAGGGTGGCTATGGCTACACCTTC.

This clone is a singleton in its sample. The V and J genes are TRBV2 and TRBJ1-1, with D unresolved. Trimming removed 4 bases at V and 3 bases at J, with 9 bases between. Germline assignment: CDR1 SNHLY and CDR2 FYNNEI. This CDR3 is 13 amino acids long. CDR3 sequence reads: CASSVFSDTEAFF. Here the CDR3 DNA reads TGTGCCAGCAGTGTTTTTTCGGACACTGAAGCTTTCTTT.

Only a few counts were recorded for this clone. V and J are TRBV7-2 and TRBJ1-2; D uncertain. V shed 7 bases and J shed 0 bases, with 12 bases lying between them. The CDR3 is 14 residues long. The germline V gene has CDR1 SGHTA and CDR2 FQGNSA. CDR3 region: CASTSGTANYGYTF. The CDR3 DNA sequence: TGTGCCAGCACCTCAGGAACGGCTAACTATGGCTACACCTTC.

The chain joins TRBV4-2 to TRBJ2-1; possibly TRBD2 for D (7 bases). Germline loops: CDR1 LGHNA, CDR2 YNFKEQ. The CDR3 totals 17 residues. Trimming removed 1 base at V and 5 bases at J, with 18 bases between. CDR3 in amino acids: CASSQVLGGGPNNEQFF. Here the CDR3 DNA reads TGTGCCAGCAGCCAAGTTCTGGGGGGGGGCCCCAACAATGAGCAGTTCTTC.

The chain is built from TRBV28 and TRBJ2-5; 8 bases agree with TRBD2. This CDR3 has 14 amino acids. Germline CDR1 MDHEN, CDR2 SYDVKM. V shed 7 bases, J shed 5 bases, and the junction held 9 bases outside the gene matches. CDR3 amino acids: CASNGRVGSETQYF. The CDR3 region has the DNA TGTGCCAGCAACGGGAGGGTTGGGTCGGAGACCCAGTACTTC.

This chain links TRBV6-6 with TRBJ1-3; no firm D call. V was pared by 7 bases and J by 0 bases, with 10 bases between. The germline V gene encodes CDR1 MNHNY and CDR2 SVGAGI (reference sequence). This CDR3 contains 14 residues. Written as DNA, the CDR3 is TGTGCCAGCACCTTCGGGTCCTCTGGAAACACCATATATTTT. It yields the protein CASTFGSSGNTIYF.

This chain joins TRBV3-1 (or the pseudogene TRBV3-2) and TRBJ2-1, with 9 bases identical to TRBD2. This CDR3 has 15 residues. Trimming removed 1 base from V and 4 bases from J; junction bases left unmatched: 2. The germline CDR1 and CDR2 sequences are LGHDT and YNNKEL (reference sequence). CDR3 protein: CASSQGSGRYNEQFF. For the CDR3, the DNA is TGTGCCAGCAGCCAAGGTAGCGGGAGATACAATGAGCAGTTCTTC.

The rearrangement uses TRBV5-4 and TRBJ2-1; D uncertain. Germline loops: CDR1 SGHNT, CDR2 YYREEE (reference sequence). Trimming took 4 bases from V and 0 from J, leaving 14 bases between them. The CDR3 runs to 16 residues. CDR3 loop: CASSRLALSSYNEQFF. The DNA of the CDR3 is TGTGCCAGCAGCCGTCTCGCGTTGAGCTCCTACAATGAGCAGTTCTTC.

The chain joins TRBV7-2 to TRBJ2-2, with 9 bases that match TRBD1. The CDR3 totals 14 residues. Germline lookup yields CDR1 SGHTA and CDR2 FQGNSA. V lost 5 bases, J lost 6 bases, and 4 bases stayed unmatched. The CDR3 DNA follows: TGTGCCAGCAGCACGGACAGGGGTTCCGGGGAGCTGTTTTTT. Translation: CASSTDRGSGELFF.

This sequence joins TRBV11-2 and TRBJ1-1; TRBD1 is a possible D gene (5 bases). The V and J ends lost 2 bases and 4 bases respectively, with 14 bases between them. Per germline, CDR1 SGHAT and CDR2 FQNNGV. This CDR3 comprises 15 residues. DNA for the CDR3: TGTGCCAGCAGCTTATCAAGGGGCCCGAGCACTGAAGCTTTCTTT. Encoded protein: CASSLSRGPSTEAFF.

The chain has TRBV20-1 and TRBJ1-1; D unclear. The ends were cut back, 3 bases at V and 5 bases at J, with 10 bases in the middle. This CDR3 has 12 amino acids. Germline assignment: CDR1 DFQATT and CDR2 SNEGSKA (reference sequence). The CDR3 nucleotides read TGCAGTGCTAGTTTCCTAATGACTGAAGCTTTCTTT. This encodes CSASFLMTEAFF.

V and J are TRBV6-4 and TRBJ1-6; D not certain. The germline V and J ends were trimmed by 0 bases and 8 bases, with 11 bases remaining between them. CDR1 and CDR2 (germline): MRHNA, SNTAGT. The CDR3 is made up of 15 amino acids. CDR3 nucleotide sequence: TGTGCCAGCAGTGACTCATGGGAGTGGGATTCACCCCTCCACTTT. Translation: CASSDSWEWDSPLHF.

The CDR3 region has the DNA TGTGCCACCAGTCGGGGGGCAGAGCAGCCCCAGCATTTT. Its protein is CATSRGAEQPQHF. The J gene is TRBJ1-5, the V gene TRBV15; D perhaps matches TRBD1 (6 bases). There are 13 residues in the CDR3. V was clipped by 6 bases and J by 7 bases, with 13 bases between them. Germline V gene data show CDR1 as LNHNV and CDR2 as YYDKDF (reference sequence).